These T cell receptor beta chains were read from a single sample in a study of T cell changes during pregnancy in multiple sclerosis. Clones were read by immunoSEQ multiplex PCR, and TCRdb kept only the in-frame ones, dropping some. This table has roughly 100,000 clones, about 91% appearing once. Sequencing was performed on peripheral blood, taken in the second trimester of pregnancy. The origin of the receptors is a female donor with multiple sclerosis, enrolled in a pregnancy study. The CDR3 runs from the conserved cysteine through the conserved F or W. Each record gives: J gene, V gene, clone size, D gene, CDR3 DNA, CDR3 protein. D genes are given only for firm matches. Clone size is shown for a subset of rows, as once, few, many or a class of expanded clone.

TRBJ2-7	TRBV7-3	NA	NA	TGTGCCAGCAGCGCTTCTGGGTCTAGCTTGTACTTC	CASSASGSSLYF
TRBJ2-1	TRBV5-1	few	NA	TGCGCCAGCAGCCCAACGACTAGCTCCTACAATGAGCAGTTCTTC	CASSPTTSSYNEQFF
TRBJ2-7	TRBV19	NA	TRBD2	TGTGCCAGTAGTATCGGGTCGGGAGGGAGGGGCGCGATCTACGAGCAGTACTTC	CASSIGSGGRGAIYEQYF
TRBJ2-7	TRBV14	NA	TRBD2	TGTGCCAGCCAGCCTAGCGGGATTAGGCGCGAGCAGTACTTC	CASQPSGIRREQYF
TRBJ2-2	TRBV4-2	NA	NA	TGTGCCAGCAGCCAGCAAACAAGGAACACCGGGGAGCTGTTTTTT	CASSQQTRNTGELFF
TRBJ1-1	TRBV2	few	NA	TGTGCCACCCCCGGGACACGGAACACTGAAGCTTTCTTT	CATPGTRNTEAFF
TRBJ1-2	TRBV7-9	NA	NA	TGTGCCAGCAGCCAAGGGGGGGCCGGCTACACCTTC	CASSQGGAGYTF
TRBJ1-1	TRBV28	NA	NA	TGTGCCACCCGAACTCCGGTTAACACTGAAGCTTTCTTT	CATRTPVNTEAFF
TRBJ1-2	TRBV28	NA	NA	TGTGCCAGCAGTGGGGCCGACAGAAGGCGAAACTATGGCTACACCTTC	CASSGADRRRNYGYTF
TRBJ2-7	TRBV6-1	NA	NA	TGTGCCAGCAGTTGGGACACCTCCTACGAGCAGTACTTC	CASSWDTSYEQYF
TRBJ2-7	TRBV28	NA	NA	TGTGCCAGCAGTATACGGGACAAAGGGAGCTCCTACGAGCAGTACTTC	CASSIRDKGSSYEQYF
TRBJ2-1	TRBV4-2	NA	NA	TGTGCCAGCAGCCAACCACCTATCGGCTCCTACAATGAGCAGTTCTTC	CASSQPPIGSYNEQFF
TRBJ2-2	TRBV6-6	NA	NA	TGTGCCAGCAGTTTAGGGGGAGTAGACACCGGGGAGCTGTTTTTT	CASSLGGVDTGELFF
TRBJ1-2	TRBV6-5	NA	NA	TGTGCCAGCAGTTACACCCTGGGGGGGGGCTATGGCTACACCTTC	CASSYTLGGGYGYTF
TRBJ2-1	TRBV25-1	NA	TRBD2	TGTGCCAGCAGACTAGCGGGAGCGGTGAATGAGCAGTTCTTC	CASRLAGAVNEQFF
TRBJ2-1	TRBV19	NA	TRBD2	TGTGCCAGTAGCCTAGCGGGGACCGACTCCTACAATGAGCAGTTCTTC	CASSLAGTDSYNEQFF
TRBJ2-5	TRBV2	NA	TRBD1	TGTGCCAGTAGGGGGGAGACAGGGGCAGAGACCCAGTACTTC	CASRGETGAETQYF
TRBJ2-2	TRBV1	NA	NA	TGCACCAGCAGCCCCACGAAGGACAGGGCGAACACCGGGGAGCTGTTTTTT	CTSSPTKDRANTGELFF
TRBJ2-7	TRBV20-1	few	NA	TGCAGTGCTAGGGAGGGGTACGAGCAGTACTTC	CSAREGYEQYF
TRBJ2-2	TRBV5-4	NA	NA	TGTGCCAGCAGCCTAAGGACAGACACCGGGGAGCTGTTTTTT	CASSLRTDTGELFF
TRBJ2-1	TRBV21-1	NA	NA	TGTGCCAGCAGCTCCCCCAAGGGGCGCGGGATCAATGAGCAGTTCTTC	CASSSPKGRGINEQFF
TRBJ2-5	TRBV30	NA	TRBD1	TGTGCCTGGAGTCTAGCCGGGACAGGGCGAGAGACCCAGTACTTC	CAWSLAGTGRETQYF